This T cell receptor (beta chain) was documented in a study of CD8+ T cells in alopecia areata. Study as a whole: Twice daily, treated patients received 5 to 10 mg of oral tofacitinib. General observations from the study: Tofacitinib produced a significant decrease in scalp clonality and in expanded CD8+ clones among the top 100. In scalp and blood during tofacitinib, many expanded lesional clones persisted.

Treatment given: oral pan-JAK inhibitor, 5-10 mg twice daily. Isolation of CD4+ and CD8+ T cells from PBMCs was achieved by sorting. Regarding this clone: The antigen is not known.

This CDR3 contains 13 residues. The V and J ends lost 3 bases and 4 bases respectively, with 12 bases between them. Per the germline V gene, CDR1 is GTSNPN and CDR2 is SVGIG (reference sequence). Reverse transcription of extracted RNA yielded cDNA, which provided the sequencing template. TCRdb keeps only in-frame clones here, not all; method: immunoSEQ multiplex PCR. The sample lists 210,000 or so clones, around 65% seen once, with over 1% in the top ten. The sample was CD4+ T cells sorted from blood, taken at roughly week 45, from a patient treated with tofacitinib. The receptor's source is a human donor with alopecia areata. This sequence joins TRBV30 and TRBJ1-2; a weak D match, TRBD1 (5 bases). The CDR3 nucleotides are TGTGCCTGGAGAAACAGGACCTTCTATGGCTACACCTTC. Translation: CAWRNRTFYGYTF.